Listed below are T cell receptor beta chains from one sample, sequenced in a study of blood T cell repertoires in COVID-19. Sequenced by immunoSEQ multiplex PCR; TCRdb stores in-frame clones only, minus some. The repertoire consists of about half a million clones, with 85% to 90% occurring once and the leading ten covering roughly 0.92%. The material sequenced was peripheral blood. The receptors stem from a man aged 18 to 30 with COVID-19, enrolled during active disease. Both conserved end residues are part of each CDR3. Each record gives: J gene, V gene, D gene, clone size, CDR3 DNA, CDR3 protein. The D gene is left open where the match is weak. Some rows mark clone size as missing; the rest say once, few, many or name a class of expanded clone.

TRBJ1-4 TRBV6-5 TRBD1 - TGTGCCAGCAGCCACAGGGGAAACAATGAAAAACTGTTTTTT CASSHRGNNEKLFF
TRBJ2-1 TRBV1 - once TGCACCAGCAGCCATCCTCCCACGGGCCTAGCGGGAGGGCGGGGTTACAATGAGCAGTTCTTC CTSSHPPTGLAGGRGYNEQFF
TRBJ2-7 TRBV10-3 - - TGTGCCATCAGTGAGGACAGCCGCTACGAGCAGTACTTC CAISEDSRYEQYF
TRBJ1-1 TRBV19 - - TGTGCCAGTAGTATAGGGAGAGCTGAAGCTTTCTTT CASSIGRAEAFF
TRBJ2-3 TRBV14 - - TGTGCCAGCAGCCAGGCCGGGACTACAGATACGCAGTATTTT CASSQAGTTDTQYF
TRBJ2-1 TRBV19 TRBD2 - TGTGCCAGTAGTTGGGGAGGGGCCTACAATGAGCAGTTCTTC CASSWGGAYNEQFF
TRBJ1-1 TRBV24-1 - - TGTGCCACCAGTGAGCGTCCCAACACTGAAGCTTTCTTT CATSERPNTEAFF
TRBJ1-5 TRBV6-5 TRBD1 - TGTGCCAGCCGGGACAGTAGCAATCAGCCCCAGCATTTT CASRDSSNQPQHF
TRBJ1-2 TRBV7-8 - - TGTGCCAGCAGCCCCACCTCTGGGACTGACTATGGCTACACCTTC CASSPTSGTDYGYTF
TRBJ2-1 TRBV30 - - TGTGCCTGGAGAGGGGCTACCGGGGGTAATGAGCAGTTCTTC CAWRGATGGNEQFF
TRBJ2-2 TRBV5-1 TRBD2 - TGCGCCAGCTTCGCGGGAGCCGGGGAGCTGTTTTTT CASFAGAGELFF
TRBJ2-2 TRBV30 TRBD1 - TGTGCCTGGGACAGGGGGCAGGAGGCCGGGGAGCTGTTTTTT CAWDRGQEAGELFF
TRBJ2-1 TRBV10-1 TRBD2 once TGCGCCAGCAGTACCGGGACTAGCGGGAGTATTGAGCAGTTCTTC CASSTGTSGSIEQFF
TRBJ1-1 TRBV5-1 TRBD1 - TGCGCCAGCAGCTACTCAGGGGGTGGATACACTGAAGCTTTCTTT CASSYSGGGYTEAFF
TRBJ1-2 TRBV27 - few TGTGCCAGCAGCATAGGGGGGGACAATGGCTACACCTTC CASSIGGDNGYTF
TRBJ1-4 TRBV14 - - TGTGCCAGCAGCCGGGGGCGAGAAACAACTAATGAAAAACTGTTTTTT CASSRGRETTNEKLFF
TRBJ2-1 TRBV24-1 - - TGTGCCACCAGTGATTTCGGAGGAGGCGAGCAGTTCTTC CATSDFGGGEQFF
TRBJ2-7 TRBV15 TRBD1 - TGTGCCACCAGCAGAGTTGGCATTGGGACAGGGGCCAGCGAGCAGTACTTC CATSRVGIGTGASEQYF
TRBJ2-7 TRBV5-1 - - TGCGCCAGCAGCCACAGGGATTCTGGGGGCGAGCAGTACTTC CASSHRDSGGEQYF
TRBJ2-3 TRBV11-3 - - TGTGCCAGCAGCTTAGGCCCGGGAGATACGCAGTATTTT CASSLGPGDTQYF
TRBJ1-1 TRBV13 - - TGTGCCAGCAGCCCGGGGATGAACACTGAAGCTTTCTTT CASSPGMNTEAFF
TRBJ2-6 TRBV6-4 TRBD2 - TGTGCCAGCGGGACTAGCGGGGGCTCTGGGGCCAACGTCCTGACTTTC CASGTSGGSGANVLTF
TRBJ1-1 TRBV18 TRBD1 - TGTGCCAGCTCACCTCAACAGGGGTCTCGGAACACTGAAGCTTTCTTT CASSPQQGSRNTEAFF
TRBJ1-1 TRBV7-6 - - TGTGCCAGCAGTTTCTCGGGGGGGCAAGCTTTCTTT CASSFSGGQAFF
TRBJ1-6 TRBV14 TRBD1 - TGTGCCAGCAGCCAGAGACGTGGGACAGGGAATTCACCCCTCCACTTT CASSQRRGTGNSPLHF
TRBJ1-1 TRBV5-1 - - TGCGCCAGCAGCTTACAGGGATACATGAACACTGAAGCTTTCTTT CASSLQGYMNTEAFF